One sample yielded the 6 T cell receptor beta chains listed below, sequenced in a study of regulatory T cells in long-lasting Graves disease. According to the study, TCR beta libraries were built with iRepertoire HTBI primers and CDR3-region Arm-PCR. A single record per CDR3 protein comes from TCRdb applying MiXCR to the multiplex PCR reads. The data show a few hundred thousand distinct CDR3 sequences, 23% seen once. Time point denoted: persistent/refractory GD, antithyroid drugs over 5 years with positive TRAb. PBMC-derived RNA was used for the TCR library. This material consisted of peripheral blood mononuclear cells (PBMCs), taken when the disease was refractory, from a patient treated with antithyroid drugs. The receptors come from a woman between 40 and 50 years old with Graves disease.

The chain recombines TRBV9 with TRBJ1-6; no reliable D call. This CDR3 contains 16 residues. V was pared by 3 bases and J by 5 bases, with 15 bases between. From germline, CDR1 is SGDLS and CDR2 YYNGEE. The CDR3, as DNA: TGTGCCAGCAGCGCTAAATCCGGACGGAATAATTCACCCCTCCACTTT. This codes for CASSAKSGRNNSPLHF. Full variable domain (rest looked up from reference TRBV9 and TRBJ1-6): DSGVTQTPKHLITATGQRVTLRCSPRSGDLSVYWYQQSLDQGLQFLIQYYNGEERAKGNILERFSAQQFPDLHSELNLSSLELGDSALYFCASSAKSGRNNSPLHFGNGTRLTVT.

This clonotype was counted between two and nine times. The V and J genes are TRBV9 and TRBJ2-7, with D uncertain. CDR1 SGDLS and CDR2 YYNGEE come from the germline V gene. V lost 0 bases and J 0 bases, leaving 10 bases between the germline ends. This CDR3 spans 15 amino acids. CDR3 nucleotides: TGTGCCAGCAGCGTAGATCCTGGAAGCTCCTACGAGCAGTACTTC. Translating gives CASSVDPGSSYEQYF.

This clonotype was counted ten times or more. The chain has TRBV12-3 or TRBV12-4 and TRBJ2-5; the D is unclear. The CDR3 consists of 14 residues. V gave up 5 bases and J gave up 5 bases, with 15 bases separating them. As DNA, the CDR3 is TGTGCCAGCAGTCCTGACACTGCCAGTGAGACCCAGTACTTC. Amino acids: CASSPDTASETQYF.

There are many counts of this clonotype. The chain is built from TRBV30 and TRBJ1-5; 8 bases fit TRBD1. Germline V gives CDR1 GTSNPN, CDR2 SVGIG (reference sequence). Trimming cost V 5 bases and J 7 bases; bases outside gene matches: 4. This CDR3 has 12 amino acids. CDR3 amino acids: CAWGQGQQPQHF. CDR3 in DNA: TGTGCCTGGGGACAGGGACAGCAGCCCCAGCATTTT.

In the case of this clonotype: A much larger clone lies one base from this, so it may be a read error. This chain uses TRBV6-2 or TRBV6-3 with TRBJ2-7; no firm D call. The length of the CDR3 is 11 residues. The V end lost 5 bases, the J end lost 5 bases, and 7 bases lay between the germline ends. Per the germline V gene, CDR1 is MNHEY and CDR2 is SVGEGT. CDR3 sequence (DNA): TGTGCCAGCAGTAACCCCCACGAGCAGTACTTC. It specifies CASSNPHEQYF.

This clonotype was found many times. The rearrangement joins TRBV2 to TRBJ1-4; weak D call: TRBD1 (5 bases). The germline CDR1 and CDR2 sequences are SNHLY and FYNNEI. This CDR3 comprises 14 residues. Trimming removed 2 bases from V and 5 bases from J, with 9 bases in between. CDR3 in amino acids: CASSERGLNEKLFF. The CDR3 nucleotides read TGTGCCAGCAGTGAACGGGGGTTGAATGAAAAACTGTTTTTT.